What follows is one T cell receptor (beta chain) and its context. The TCR beta CDR3 regions underwent amplification using RNA transcripts as the source. RT-PCR in the first round (using the HTBI primer set) targeted the TCR CDR3. TCRdb reprocessed the multiplex PCR reads via MiXCR and lists one record per CDR3 protein. The data contain 350,000 to 450,000 distinct CDR3 sequences, over 13% of them singletons. These data are taken from a study of T cells in Graves' hyperthyroidism and ophthalmopathy. V was trimmed by 0 bases and J by 6 bases, leaving 8 bases between them. This CDR3 comprises 13 residues. Germline V gene sequence: CDR1 SGHNT, CDR2 YYREEE (reference sequence).

The receptor comes from a man aged 50-60 years with Graves' ophthalmopathy. The material sequenced was blood. J is TRBJ2-3 and V is TRBV5-4; D gene unclear. CDR3 sequence: CASSLELDDTQYF. CDR3 nucleotides: TGTGCCAGCAGCTTGGAATTAGATGATACGCAGTATTTT. Using reference TRBV5-4 and TRBJ2-3 for the parts outside the CDR3, the full variable domain is ETGVTQSPTHLIKTRGQQVTLRCSSQSGHNTVSWYQQALGQGPQFIFQYYREEENGRGNFPPRFSGLQFPNYSSELNVNALELDDSALYLCASSLELDDTQYFGPGTRLTVL.